This T cell receptor beta chain was recorded in a study of regulatory T cells in long-lasting Graves disease. Study-wide context: Newly diagnosed Graves' patients took antithyroid drugs under 3 months.

Time point meaning: newly diagnosed GD, antithyroid drugs for less than 3 months. Generation of the TCR library employed RNA extracted from PBMCs. To make TCR beta libraries, researchers used iRepertoire HTBI primers and Arm-PCR of CDR3 regions. MiXCR, applied by TCRdb to the multiplex PCR reads, yields one record per CDR3 protein. The profile shows some 400,000 distinct CDR3 sequences, about 15% of them singletons. The CDR3 sequence is 16 residues long. Looked up from germline, CDR1 is MNHEY and CDR2 is SVGEGT. With 0 bases clipped from V and 7 bases from J, the junction kept 5 bases outside the gene matches. In addition, the sample was reused for a study of T cells in Graves' hyperthyroidism and ophthalmopathy. According to that study: The definition of stable Graves' hyperthyroidism was no ophthalmopathy progression within 18 months. Using the HTBI primer set, a first-round RT-PCR was run on the TCR CDR3. The model forecast ophthalmopathy, anticipating it by a median around 6.5 months before onset.

V is TRBV6-2 or TRBV6-3 and J is TRBJ2-1, with TRBD2 matching over 11 bases. Material: peripheral blood mononuclear cells (PBMCs), obtained at new diagnosis, from a patient treated with antithyroid drugs. The clonotype originates from a woman under 40 with Graves disease. The CDR3 is CASSYSLAGGWNEQFF. In DNA form, the CDR3 reads TGTGCCAGCAGTTACTCCCTAGCGGGAGGATGGAATGAGCAGTTCTTC.